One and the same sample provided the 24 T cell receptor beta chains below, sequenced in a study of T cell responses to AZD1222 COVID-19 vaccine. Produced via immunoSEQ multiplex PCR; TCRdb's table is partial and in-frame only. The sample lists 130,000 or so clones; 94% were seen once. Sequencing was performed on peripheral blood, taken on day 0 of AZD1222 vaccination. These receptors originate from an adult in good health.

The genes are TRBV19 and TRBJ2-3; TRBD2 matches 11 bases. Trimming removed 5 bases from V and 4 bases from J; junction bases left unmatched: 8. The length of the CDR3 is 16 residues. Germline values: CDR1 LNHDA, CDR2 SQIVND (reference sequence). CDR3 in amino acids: CASSSSSGRWADTQYF. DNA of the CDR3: TGTGCCAGTAGTTCATCTAGCGGGAGGTGGGCAGATACGCAGTATTTT.

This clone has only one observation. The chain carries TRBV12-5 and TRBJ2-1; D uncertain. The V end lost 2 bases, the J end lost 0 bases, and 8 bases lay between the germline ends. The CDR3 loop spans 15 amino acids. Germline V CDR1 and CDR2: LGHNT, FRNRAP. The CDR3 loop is CASGLFRSSYNEQFF. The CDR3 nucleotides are TGTGCTAGTGGTTTGTTCCGATCCTCCTACAATGAGCAGTTCTTC.

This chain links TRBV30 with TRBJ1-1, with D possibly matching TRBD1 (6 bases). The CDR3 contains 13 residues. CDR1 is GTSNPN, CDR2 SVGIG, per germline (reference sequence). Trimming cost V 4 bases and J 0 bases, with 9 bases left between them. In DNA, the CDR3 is TGTGCCTGGAACAGGGCGGTGAACACTGAAGCTTTCTTT. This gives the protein CAWNRAVNTEAFF.

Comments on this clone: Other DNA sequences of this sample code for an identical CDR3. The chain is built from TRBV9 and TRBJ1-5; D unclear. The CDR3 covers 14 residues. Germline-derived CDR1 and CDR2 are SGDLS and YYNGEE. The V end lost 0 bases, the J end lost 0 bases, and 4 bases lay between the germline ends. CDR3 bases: TGTGCCAGCAGCGTAGGGGGTAGCAATCAGCCCCAGCATTTT. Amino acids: CASSVGGSNQPQHF.

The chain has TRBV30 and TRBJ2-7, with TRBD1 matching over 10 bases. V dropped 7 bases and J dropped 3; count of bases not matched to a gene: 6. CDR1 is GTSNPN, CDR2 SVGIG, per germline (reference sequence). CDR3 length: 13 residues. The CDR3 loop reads CAFDRGRGYEQYF. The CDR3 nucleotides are TGTGCCTTTGACAGGGGGCGGGGCTACGAGCAGTACTTC.

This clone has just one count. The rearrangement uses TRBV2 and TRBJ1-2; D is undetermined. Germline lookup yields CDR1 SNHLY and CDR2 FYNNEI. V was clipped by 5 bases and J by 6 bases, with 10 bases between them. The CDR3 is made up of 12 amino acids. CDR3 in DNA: TGTGCCAGCAGTTCGGACGTAGATGGCTACACCTTC. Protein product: CASSSDVDGYTF. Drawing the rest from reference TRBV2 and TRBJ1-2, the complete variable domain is EPEVTQTPSHQVTQMGQEVILRCVPISNHLYFYWYRQILGQKVEFLVSFYNNEISEKSEIFDDQFSVERPDGSNFTLKIRSTKLEDSAMYFCASSSDVDGYTFGSGTRLTVV.

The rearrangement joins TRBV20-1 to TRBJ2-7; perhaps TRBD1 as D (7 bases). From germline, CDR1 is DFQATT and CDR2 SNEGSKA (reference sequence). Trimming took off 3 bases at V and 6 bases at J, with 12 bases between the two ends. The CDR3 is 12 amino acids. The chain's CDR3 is CSASSQGGEQYF. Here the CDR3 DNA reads TGCAGTGCTAGTAGCCAGGGGGGCGAGCAGTACTTC.

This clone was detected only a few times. The CDR3 reads CASSYSLVTYEQYF. The CDR3 nucleotides are TGTGCCAGCAGTTACAGTCTAGTAACCTACGAGCAGTACTTC. V usage is TRBV6-6 and J usage is TRBJ2-7; D unclear. Trimming pared 2 bases from V and 2 bases from J, leaving 10 bases between. Germline V lookup: CDR1 MNHNY, CDR2 SVGAGI (reference sequence). CDR3 length equals 14 residues.

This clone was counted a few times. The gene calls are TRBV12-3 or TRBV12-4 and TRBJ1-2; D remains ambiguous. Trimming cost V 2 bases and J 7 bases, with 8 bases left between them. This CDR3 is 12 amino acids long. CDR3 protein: CASSLIRLGYTF. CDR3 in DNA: TGTGCCAGCAGTTTAATAAGGCTTGGCTACACCTTC.

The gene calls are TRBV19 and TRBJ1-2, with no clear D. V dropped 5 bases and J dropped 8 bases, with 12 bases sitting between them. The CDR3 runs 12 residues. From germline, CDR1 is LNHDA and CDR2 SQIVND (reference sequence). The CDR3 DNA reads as TGTGCCAGTAGTTTTAAGGGATTGGGCTACACCTTC. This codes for CASSFKGLGYTF.

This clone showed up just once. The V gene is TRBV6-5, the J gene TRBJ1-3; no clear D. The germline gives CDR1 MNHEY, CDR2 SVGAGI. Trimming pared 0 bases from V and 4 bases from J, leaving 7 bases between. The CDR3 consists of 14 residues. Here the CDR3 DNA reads TGTGCCAGCAGTTACTCGTTTTCCGGAAACACCATATATTTT. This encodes CASSYSFSGNTIYF.

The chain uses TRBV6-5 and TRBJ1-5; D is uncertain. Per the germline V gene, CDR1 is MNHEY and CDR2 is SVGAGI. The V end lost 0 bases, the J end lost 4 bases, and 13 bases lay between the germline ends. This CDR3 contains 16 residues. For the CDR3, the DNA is TGTGCCAGCAGTTACTCGAAGGTGCCGGGGAATCAGCCCCAGCATTTT. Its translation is CASSYSKVPGNQPQHF.

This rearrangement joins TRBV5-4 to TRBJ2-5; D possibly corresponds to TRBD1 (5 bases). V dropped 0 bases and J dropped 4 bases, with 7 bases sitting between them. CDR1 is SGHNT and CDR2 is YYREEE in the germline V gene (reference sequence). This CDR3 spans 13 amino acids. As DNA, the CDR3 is TGTGCCAGCAGCTTGGGGCAGGGAGAGACCCAGTACTTC. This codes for CASSLGQGETQYF.

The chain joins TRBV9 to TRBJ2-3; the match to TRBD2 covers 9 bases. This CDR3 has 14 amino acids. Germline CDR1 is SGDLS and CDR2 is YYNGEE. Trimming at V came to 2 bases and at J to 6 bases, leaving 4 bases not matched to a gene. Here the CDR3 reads CASSVGTSSDTQYF. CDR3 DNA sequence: TGTGCCAGCAGCGTTGGGACTAGCAGCGATACGCAGTATTTT.

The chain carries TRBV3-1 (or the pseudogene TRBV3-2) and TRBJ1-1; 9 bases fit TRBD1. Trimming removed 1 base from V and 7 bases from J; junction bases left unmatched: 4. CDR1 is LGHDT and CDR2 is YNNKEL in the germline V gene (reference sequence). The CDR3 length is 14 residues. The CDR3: CASSQGDRGDEAFF. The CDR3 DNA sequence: TGTGCCAGCAGCCAAGGTGACAGGGGGGATGAAGCTTTCTTT.

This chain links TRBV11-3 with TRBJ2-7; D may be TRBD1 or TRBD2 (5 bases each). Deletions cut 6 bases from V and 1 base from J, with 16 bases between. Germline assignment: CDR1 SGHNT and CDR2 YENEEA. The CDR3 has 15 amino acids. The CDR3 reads CASRPRPGASYEQYF. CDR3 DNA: TGTGCCAGCAGACCGAGGCCCGGGGCTTCCTACGAGCAGTACTTC.

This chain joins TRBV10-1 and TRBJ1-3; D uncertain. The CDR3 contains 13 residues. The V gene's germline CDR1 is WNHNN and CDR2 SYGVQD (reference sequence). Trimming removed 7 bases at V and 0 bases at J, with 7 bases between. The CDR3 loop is CASKQSSGNTIYF. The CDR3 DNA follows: TGCGCCAGCAAACAGAGCTCTGGAAACACCATATATTTT.

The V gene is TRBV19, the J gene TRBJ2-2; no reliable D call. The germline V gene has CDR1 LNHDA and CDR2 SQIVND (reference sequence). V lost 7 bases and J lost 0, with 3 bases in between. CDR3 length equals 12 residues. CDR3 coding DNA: TGTGCCAGTAAGTCGAACACCGGGGAGCTGTTTTTT. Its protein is CASKSNTGELFF.

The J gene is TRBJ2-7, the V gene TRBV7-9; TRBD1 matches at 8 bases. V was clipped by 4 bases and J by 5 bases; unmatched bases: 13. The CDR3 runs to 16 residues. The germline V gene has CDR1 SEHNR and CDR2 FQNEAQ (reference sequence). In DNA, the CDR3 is TGTGCCAGCAGCTCGAGCCGGGACAGGTGGCCGAACGAGCAGTACTTC. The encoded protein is CASSSSRDRWPNEQYF.

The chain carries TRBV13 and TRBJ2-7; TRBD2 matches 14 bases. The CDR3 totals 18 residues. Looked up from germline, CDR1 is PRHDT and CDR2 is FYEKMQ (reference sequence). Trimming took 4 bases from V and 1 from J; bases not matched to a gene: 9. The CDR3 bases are TGTGCCAGCAGCTATGGACTAGCGGGAGGCCTGAATTCCTACGAGCAGTACTTC. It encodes CASSYGLAGGLNSYEQYF. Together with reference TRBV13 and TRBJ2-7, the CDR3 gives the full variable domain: AAGVIQSPRHLIKEKRETATLKCYPIPRHDTVYWYQQGPGQDPQFLISFYEKMQSDKGSIPDRFSAQQFSDYHSELNMSSLELGDSALYFCASSYGLAGGLNSYEQYFGPGTRLTVT.

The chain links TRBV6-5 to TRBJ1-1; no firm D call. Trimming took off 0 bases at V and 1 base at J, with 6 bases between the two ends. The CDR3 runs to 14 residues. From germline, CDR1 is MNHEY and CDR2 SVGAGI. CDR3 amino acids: CASSYSNGNTEAFF. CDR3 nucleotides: TGTGCCAGCAGTTACTCGAATGGGAACACTGAAGCTTTCTTT.

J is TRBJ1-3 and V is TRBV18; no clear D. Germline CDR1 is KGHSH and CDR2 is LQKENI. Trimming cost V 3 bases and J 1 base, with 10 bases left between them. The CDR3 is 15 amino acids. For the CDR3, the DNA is TGTGCCAGCTCACCTGACACCCCTTCTGGAAACACCATATATTTT. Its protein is CASSPDTPSGNTIYF.

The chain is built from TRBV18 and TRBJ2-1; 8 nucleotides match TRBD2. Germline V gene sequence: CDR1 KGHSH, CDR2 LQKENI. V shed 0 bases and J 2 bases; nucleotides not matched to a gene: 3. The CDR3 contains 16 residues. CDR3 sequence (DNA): TGTGCCAGCTCACCACCCGGGACTAGGGCCTACAATGAGCAGTTCTTC. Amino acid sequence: CASSPPGTRAYNEQFF.

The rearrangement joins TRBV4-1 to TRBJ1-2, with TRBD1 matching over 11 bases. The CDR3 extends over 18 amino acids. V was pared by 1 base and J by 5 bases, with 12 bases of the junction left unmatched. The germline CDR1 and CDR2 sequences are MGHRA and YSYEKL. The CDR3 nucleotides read TGCGCCAGCAGCCAAGTCGGGACAGGGGGTCGAAAGGGGTATGGCTACACCTTC. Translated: CASSQVGTGGRKGYGYTF.